A single sample is the source of the 23 T cell receptor beta chains below, sequenced in a study of cytomegalovirus exposure and HLA in healthy donors. PCR involved 60 Vbeta and 13 Jbeta primers. Data came from immunoSEQ multiplex PCR; TCRdb stores just in-frame clones and leaves some out. Of some 150,000 clones listed, around 80% are singletons. Sequencing was done on a sample of PBMCs. The source of these receptors is a man aged 18 to 30 in good health and CMV-seropositive.

The V gene is TRBV7-4, the J gene TRBJ1-5, with TRBD1 matching 10 bases. After removal of 5 bases from V and 2 bases from J, the junction contained 3 bases not matched to a gene. There are 15 residues in the CDR3. CDR1 and CDR2 (germline): SGHVT, SQSDAQ. The CDR3 region is CASSLGTGGNQPQHF. In DNA, the CDR3 is TGTGCCAGCAGCCTCGGGACAGGGGGCAATCAGCCCCAGCATTTT.

This clone was seen only once. This rearrangement joins TRBV11-2 to TRBJ1-1; TRBD1 agrees at 7 bases. The CDR3 contains 15 residues. After removal of 4 bases from V and 2 bases from J, the junction contained 7 bases not matched to a gene. CDR1 and CDR2 from the germline V gene are SGHAT and FQNNGV. The CDR3 is CASSSKPGGNTEAFF. The DNA for the CDR3 is TGTGCCAGCAGCTCTAAACCAGGGGGAAACACTGAAGCTTTCTTT.

The chain combines TRBV5-1 with TRBJ2-3; 11 bases agree with TRBD2. J lost 0 bases, V lost 3 bases, and 6 bases had no gene match. This CDR3 comprises 17 residues. Germline V gene data show CDR1 as SGHRS and CDR2 as YFSETQ. The DNA for the CDR3 is TGCGCCAGCAGCTCTAATATAGCGGGAGGGAGCACAGATACGCAGTATTTT. Its translation: CASSSNIAGGSTDTQYF.

The CDR3 sequence: CASSFTTGNTGELFF. CDR3 DNA sequence: TGTGCCAGCAGCTTTACGACAGGGAACACCGGGGAGCTGTTTTTT. The V gene is TRBV7-7, the J gene TRBJ2-2, with a possible D match to TRBD1 (6 bases). V dropped 3 bases and J dropped 1 base, with 9 bases sitting between them. This CDR3 region has 15 residues. Germline V gives CDR1 SSHAT, CDR2 FNYEAQ (reference sequence).

This sequence joins TRBV11-3 and TRBJ2-1; D might be TRBD2 (6 bases). The germline V gene encodes CDR1 SGHNT and CDR2 YENEEA. Trimming stripped 0 bases from V and 10 bases from J, with 10 bases between. The CDR3 length is 13 residues. CDR3 in amino acids: CASSLEAGQEQFF. CDR3 coding DNA: TGTGCCAGCAGCTTAGAGGCGGGGCAAGAGCAGTTCTTC.

The V call is TRBV13, the J call TRBJ2-4; 9 nucleotides align to TRBD1. The J segment lost 0 bases and the V segment lost 4 bases, leaving 7 bases of the junction unmatched. The CDR3 loop spans 17 amino acids. Germline CDR1 reads PRHDT; CDR2 reads FYEKMQ (reference sequence). As DNA, the CDR3 is TGTGCCAGCAGCTGGGACCGGGACAGGGTAGCCAAAAACATTCAGTACTTC. Translated: CASSWDRDRVAKNIQYF.

The CDR3 DNA is TGCAGCGCCGGTATTAGAGGTGGTCGGTCCTACAATGAGCAGTTCTTC. It yields the protein CSAGIRGGRSYNEQFF. The chain links TRBV29-1 to TRBJ2-1; D is ambiguous. Germline V gene data show CDR1 as SQVTM and CDR2 as ANQGSEA. The CDR3 is 16 amino acids. V was cut by 7 bases and J by 1 base, with 20 bases left in between.

The rearrangement joins TRBV5-1 to TRBJ2-7, with a tentative D call TRBD2 (6 bases). Trimming removed 6 bases from V and 3 bases from J, with 19 bases in between. From germline, CDR1 is SGHRS and CDR2 YFSETQ. The CDR3 contains 15 residues. The CDR3 region is CASNSGLEVLYEQYF. The CDR3 coding sequence is TGCGCCAGCAATTCGGGACTTGAAGTACTCTACGAGCAGTACTTC. Variable domain in full (rest from reference TRBV5-1 and TRBJ2-7): KAGVTQTPRYLIKTRGQQVTLSCSPISGHRSVSWYQQTPGQGLQFLFEYFSETQRNKGNFPGRFSGRQFSNSRSEMNVSTLELGDSALYLCASNSGLEVLYEQYFGPGTRLTVT.

The chain employs TRBV27 and TRBJ1-5; D unclear. Germline V gene sequence: CDR1 MNHEY, CDR2 SMNVEV (reference sequence). The CDR3 spans 13 residues. V was pared by 4 bases and J by 1 base, with 5 bases between. CDR3 amino acids: CASSWPSNQPQHF. In nucleotides, the CDR3 is TGTGCCAGCAGTTGGCCGAGCAATCAGCCCCAGCATTTT.

The chain recombines TRBV5-1 with TRBJ1-4; 9 bases align to TRBD1. The CDR3 loop spans 15 amino acids. Germline assignment: CDR1 SGHRS and CDR2 YFSETQ. J was trimmed by 5 bases and V by 4 bases; bases with no gene match: 6. The CDR3 protein is CASSPGTGRNEKLFF. CDR3 sequence (DNA): TGCGCCAGCAGCCCCGGGACAGGGCGAAATGAAAAACTGTTTTTT.

The rearrangement uses TRBV13 and TRBJ2-7, with 7 bases matching TRBD1. Germline CDR1 is PRHDT and CDR2 is FYEKMQ (reference sequence). This CDR3 is built from 15 residues. V lost 0 bases to trimming and J lost 7 bases; unmatched junction nucleotides: 9. The CDR3 DNA is TGTGCCAGCAGCTTAGGCGGGCGACAGGGTCGTGAGCAGTACTTC. As protein: CASSLGGRQGREQYF. The variable domain in full, completed from reference TRBV13 and TRBJ2-7, reads AAGVIQSPRHLIKEKRETATLKCYPIPRHDTVYWYQQGPGQDPQFLISFYEKMQSDKGSIPDRFSAQQFSDYHSELNMSSLELGDSALYFCASSLGGRQGREQYFGPGTRLTVT.

This rearrangement joins TRBV5-6 to TRBJ2-5; no clear D gene. The V gene's germline CDR1 is SGHDT and CDR2 YYEEEE. V was clipped by 4 bases and J by 5 bases, with 12 bases between them. This CDR3 is built from 13 residues. This CDR3 is CASSTTVRETQYF. In DNA, the CDR3 is TGTGCCAGCAGCACGACTGTGCGCGAGACCCAGTACTTC.

The V gene is TRBV6-1, the J gene TRBJ1-5; TRBD1 matches at 10 bases. CDR1 and CDR2 (germline): MNHNS, SASEGT. This CDR3 contains 16 residues. The J segment lost 0 bases and the V segment lost 4 bases, leaving 3 bases of the junction unmatched. CDR3 sequence: CASSVWDRGSNQPQHF. For the CDR3, the DNA is TGTGCCAGCAGTGTTTGGGACAGGGGTAGCAATCAGCCCCAGCATTTT.

With respect to this clone: One junction end does not reproduce the germline sequence, and a read error may be involved. This chain joins TRBV5-1 and TRBJ2-5, with 9 positions matching TRBD1. CDR3 length: 14 amino acids. Germline loops: CDR1 SGHRS, CDR2 YFSETQ. CDR3 residues: CAGSVTGGQETQYF. CDR3 coding DNA: TGCGCCGGCAGCGTGACAGGGGGACAAGAGACCCAGTACTTC.

This chain joins TRBV5-1 and TRBJ2-7; 12 nucleotides agree with TRBD1. Trimming removed 1 base from V and 5 bases from J; junction bases left unmatched: 4. Germline V gene lookup returns CDR1 SGHRS and CDR2 YFSETQ. The CDR3 covers 15 residues. The CDR3: CASSLWGTGGHEQYF. In DNA, the CDR3 is TGCGCCAGCAGCTTGTGGGGGACAGGGGGCCACGAGCAGTACTTC.

The chain employs TRBV27 and TRBJ1-1; 8 nucleotides align to TRBD1. V was clipped by 4 bases and J by 4 bases; unmatched bases: 2. CDR3 size: 13 residues. CDR1 and CDR2 (germline): MNHEY, SMNVEV (reference sequence). The CDR3 loop is CASSWTGLTEAFF. The CDR3 region has the DNA TGTGCCAGCAGTTGGACAGGGCTCACTGAAGCTTTCTTT.

The V and J genes are TRBV13 and TRBJ2-1; 9 nucleotides match TRBD2. V lost 6 bases and J lost 7; bases outside the gene matches: 10. Germline values: CDR1 PRHDT, CDR2 FYEKMQ (reference sequence). CDR3 length equals 15 residues. CDR3 DNA: TGTGCCAGCAGAGTAGCGGGAGTTCAGTTTAATGAGCAGTTCTTC. It translates to CASRVAGVQFNEQFF.

For this clone: The same CDR3 arises from other DNA sequences in this sample as well. This sequence joins TRBV18 and TRBJ1-2, with 7 positions matching TRBD1. CDR3 length equals 13 residues. The V segment lost 3 bases and the J segment 4 bases; nucleotides outside the gene matches: 2. The germline V gene has CDR1 KGHSH and CDR2 LQKENI. The CDR3 spells CASSPSGGYGYTF. CDR3 sequence (DNA): TGTGCCAGCTCACCTTCAGGGGGCTATGGCTACACCTTC.

The J gene is TRBJ1-2, the V gene TRBV4-1; D is unresolved. CDR3 size: 16 residues. Germline V gives CDR1 MGHRA, CDR2 YSYEKL. Trimming took off 0 bases at V and 2 bases at J, with 13 bases between the two ends. The CDR3 bases are TGCGCCAGCAGCCAAGAGGAGAACACTCAAAACTATGGCTACACCTTC. Its protein is CASSQEENTQNYGYTF.

About this clone itself: At one of its ends the junction is not consistent with the germline gene, which may arise from a read error. The chain joins TRBV6-1 to TRBJ1-4; D unresolved. The CDR3 sequence is 15 residues long. Germline V gene data show CDR1 as MNHNS and CDR2 as SASEGT. The CDR3 DNA is TGTGCCAGCAGTCAAGCGACTCTCAGTAGTGAAAAACTGTTTTTT. It yields the protein CASSQATLSSEKLFF.

Turning to this clone: A read error may account for a junction end that differs from germline. The V gene is TRBV7-9, the J gene TRBJ1-1; 8 positions agree with TRBD1. The CDR3 runs 12 residues. Germline values: CDR1 SEHNR, CDR2 FQNEAQ (reference sequence). The CDR3 nucleotides read TGTTCCAGCAGCTTACAGGGGGCTGAAGCTTTCTTT. This translates into CSSSLQGAEAFF.

The chain uses TRBV2 and TRBJ1-5, with D possibly matching TRBD1 (6 bases). Looked up from germline, CDR1 is SNHLY and CDR2 is FYNNEI. This CDR3 region has 15 residues. The V gene lost 6 bases and the J gene lost 0 bases, with 12 bases spanning the gap. CDR3 sequence (DNA): TGTGCCAGCAGGGGCGGACAGTTTAGCAATCAGCCCCAGCATTTT. Translated: CASRGGQFSNQPQHF. Full variable domain (missing parts from reference TRBV2 and TRBJ1-5): EPEVTQTPSHQVTQMGQEVILRCVPISNHLYFYWYRQILGQKVEFLVSFYNNEISEKSEIFDDQFSVERPDGSNFTLKIRSTKLEDSAMYFCASRGGQFSNQPQHFGDGTRLSIL.

The chain couples TRBV6-6 to TRBJ1-5, with 7 bases aligning to TRBD1. Germline CDR1 is MNHNY and CDR2 is SVGAGI (reference sequence). The V gene end was trimmed by 8 bases and the J gene end by 6 bases; junction bases not matched to a gene: 16. The CDR3 loop spans 16 amino acids. The CDR3 loop reads CASVPITGVKVQPQHF. Written as DNA, the CDR3 is TGTGCCAGCGTACCAATAACAGGGGTCAAGGTTCAGCCCCAGCATTTT.